These 30 T cell receptor beta chains were all obtained from the same sample, sequenced in a study of shared clonotypes between healthy human individuals. Sequencing was performed with immunoSEQ multiplex PCR; in TCRdb, only in-frame clones are kept and a portion is missing. Among over 800,000 clones listed, more than 85% were seen once. Positive CCR7 selection of CD45RO-negative cells yielded the naive CD8 cells, and terminally differentiated effector memory CD45RA+ cells were excluded. Sequenced input: naive CD8+ T cells sorted from blood. These TCRs come from a young man in good health.

The chain joins TRBV27 to TRBJ1-1, with 9 bases matching TRBD1. V lost 5 bases and J lost 6; bases outside the gene matches: 7. Germline CDR1 and CDR2: MNHEY and SMNVEV (reference sequence). The CDR3 runs 14 residues. CDR3 coding DNA: TGTGCCAGCAGTATCGCCCGGGACAGGGCTGAAGCTTTCTTT. Translation: CASSIARDRAEAFF.

This clone showed up many times. This chain connects TRBV27 to TRBJ2-3, with TRBD1 as a possible D gene (6 bases). The ends were cut back, 10 bases at V and 4 bases at J, with 18 bases in the middle. Germline V gene sequence: CDR1 MNHEY, CDR2 SMNVEV (reference sequence). The CDR3 covers 14 residues. In DNA, the CDR3 is TGTGCCACCAGAACAGGGATCATCGCAGATACGCAGTATTTT. Translation gives CATRTGIIADTQYF.

The chain joins TRBV14 to TRBJ2-3, with 9 nucleotides matching TRBD1. V was pared by 2 bases and J by 4 bases, with 10 bases of the junction left unmatched. The CDR3 has 17 residues. In germline, CDR1 is SGHDN, CDR2 FVKESK. The CDR3 DNA sequence: TGTGCCAGCAGCCAAAGGGGATCGGGACAGGGACCAGATACGCAGTATTTT. It is translated as CASSQRGSGQGPDTQYF.

This clone showed up just a few times. This chain joins TRBV27 and TRBJ2-2; tentative D call: TRBD2 (5 bases). The length of the CDR3 is 14 residues. V was pared by 6 bases and J by 2 bases, with 10 bases between. Germline assignment: CDR1 MNHEY and CDR2 SMNVEV (reference sequence). The CDR3 DNA sequence: TGTGCCAGCAGCGGGATCGCTAACACCGGGGAGCTGTTTTTT. Translated: CASSGIANTGELFF.

The V and J genes are TRBV9 and TRBJ2-3; the D call may be TRBD1 or TRBD2 (6 bases each). The ends were cut back, 3 bases at V and 5 bases at J, with 13 bases in the middle. Per the germline V gene, CDR1 is SGDLS and CDR2 is YYNGEE. CDR3 length: 14 amino acids. CDR3 sequence (DNA): TGTGCCAGCAGCGATCCGGGGGCGGGAGATACGCAGTATTTT. Translating gives CASSDPGAGDTQYF.

This chain links TRBV28 with TRBJ1-2; D uncertain. The V and J ends lost 7 bases and 3 bases respectively, with 21 bases between them. The V gene's germline CDR1 is MDHEN and CDR2 SYDVKM. This CDR3 spans 16 amino acids. The CDR3: CASKHYPATMDYGYTF. Here the CDR3 DNA reads TGTGCCAGCAAACACTACCCAGCCACGATGGACTATGGCTACACCTTC.

The V and J genes are TRBV5-6 and TRBJ1-1; a possible D gene is TRBD1 (5 bases). Trimming removed 1 base from V and 0 bases from J, with 10 bases in between. This CDR3 has 15 residues. Per the germline V gene, CDR1 is SGHDT and CDR2 is YYEEEE. The CDR3 bases are TGTGCCAGCAGCTTGTCCAGGGAGTTGAACACTGAAGCTTTCTTT. Translating gives CASSLSRELNTEAFF.

The chain uses TRBV13 and TRBJ1-5; tentatively, D is TRBD1 (6 bases). Trimming left V 0 bases short and J 6 bases short, with 12 bases between. The length of the CDR3 is 15 residues. The germline V gene encodes CDR1 PRHDT and CDR2 FYEKMQ (reference sequence). CDR3: CASSLGLGGGQPQHF. Written as DNA, the CDR3 is TGTGCCAGCAGCTTAGGGTTGGGGGGCGGTCAGCCCCAGCATTTT.

This chain joins TRBV28 and TRBJ1-2; maybe TRBD1 (5 bases). CDR1 MDHEN and CDR2 SYDVKM come from the germline V gene. V lost 11 bases and J lost 3, with 16 bases in between. This CDR3 spans 13 amino acids. CDR3 loop: CAGSLQVYYGYTF. In DNA form, the CDR3 reads TGTGCCGGATCCTTACAGGTTTACTATGGCTACACCTTC.

This rearrangement joins TRBV27 to TRBJ2-5; 9 bases map to TRBD1. Per the germline V gene, CDR1 is MNHEY and CDR2 is SMNVEV (reference sequence). Losses at the gene ends were 4 bases for V and 4 bases for J; bases not matched to a gene: 7. This CDR3 is 15 amino acids long. The CDR3 protein is CASSSYPGQGETQYF. The CDR3 nucleotides read TGTGCCAGCAGTTCTTACCCGGGACAGGGAGAGACCCAGTACTTC.

The chain carries TRBV6-5 and TRBJ2-5; 9 positions match TRBD2. From germline, CDR1 is MNHEY and CDR2 SVGAGI. The CDR3 loop spans 15 amino acids. The V segment lost 6 bases and the J segment 0 bases; nucleotides outside the gene matches: 5. The chain's CDR3 is CASRPSGMYQETQYF. CDR3 DNA: TGTGCCAGCAGACCTAGCGGGATGTACCAAGAGACCCAGTACTTC.

J is TRBJ2-1 and V is TRBV5-5; D is perhaps TRBD2 (6 bases). Trimming shortened V by 1 base and J by 5 bases, and 22 bases separated the two germline ends. The CDR3 spans 18 residues. The V gene's germline CDR1 is SGHKS and CDR2 YYEKEE (reference sequence). The CDR3 region is CASSLHFYVASEHNEQFF. Written as DNA, the CDR3 is TGTGCCAGCAGCTTGCACTTCTATGTGGCTAGCGAACACAATGAGCAGTTCTTC.

V and J are TRBV7-9 and TRBJ2-7; D is perhaps TRBD1 (6 bases). The CDR3 covers 14 residues. Trimming cost V 8 bases and J 2 bases, with 16 bases left between them. Germline lookup yields CDR1 SEHNR and CDR2 FQNEAQ (reference sequence). CDR3 protein: CASCPTGSAYEQYF. The DNA of the CDR3 is TGTGCCAGCTGTCCCACAGGGAGCGCCTACGAGCAGTACTTC. The full variable domain, completed using reference TRBV7-9 and TRBJ2-7, is DTGVSQNPRHKITKRGQNVTFRCDPISEHNRLYWYRQTLGQGPEFLTYFQNEAQLEKSRLLSDRFSAERPKGSFSTLEIQRTEQGDSAMYLCASCPTGSAYEQYFGPGTRLTVT.

V is TRBV5-4 and J is TRBJ2-1; D is uncertain. This CDR3 spans 13 amino acids. The ends were cut back, 0 bases at V and 5 bases at J, with 6 bases in the middle. The V gene's germline CDR1 is SGHNT and CDR2 YYREEE (reference sequence). The CDR3 spells CASSLVGNNEQFF. The DNA of the CDR3 is TGTGCCAGCAGCTTGGTCGGAAACAATGAGCAGTTCTTC.

This clone was found once. The rearrangement uses TRBV27 and TRBJ1-4; D may be TRBD1 (6 bases). V gave up 6 bases and J gave up 5 bases, with 13 bases separating them. CDR1 is MNHEY, CDR2 SMNVEV, per germline (reference sequence). This CDR3 has 14 residues. The CDR3 nucleotides read TGTGCCAGCAGCCCTACCGGGACAAATGAAAAACTGTTTTTT. Its translation is CASSPTGTNEKLFF.

The gene calls are TRBV7-8 and TRBJ1-1; possibly TRBD1 for D (6 bases). Trimming shortened V by 3 bases and J by 1 base, and 12 bases separated the two germline ends. Per the germline V gene, CDR1 is SGHVS and CDR2 is FQNEAQ. CDR3 length: 15 residues. CDR3 in amino acids: CASSFSRGGNTEAFF. DNA for the CDR3: TGTGCCAGCAGCTTCTCGAGGGGGGGGAACACTGAAGCTTTCTTT. Full variable domain (remainder filled in from reference TRBV7-8 and TRBJ1-1): GAGVSQSPRYKVAKRGQDVALRCDPISGHVSLFWYQQALGQGPEFLTYFQNEAQLDKSGLPSDRFFAERPEGSVSTLKIQRTQQEDSAVYLCASSFSRGGNTEAFFGQGTRLTVV.

The chain carries TRBV5-1 and TRBJ2-5; no clear D gene. The CDR3 sequence is 14 residues long. Germline CDR1 SGHRS, CDR2 YFSETQ. V lost 2 bases and J 0 bases, leaving 8 bases between the germline ends. CDR3 sequence reads: CASSFGQYQETQYF. The CDR3 bases are TGCGCCAGCAGCTTCGGGCAGTACCAAGAGACCCAGTACTTC.

This rearrangement joins TRBV12-5 to TRBJ2-5; tentative D call: TRBD2 (5 bases). Germline CDR1 is LGHNT and CDR2 is FRNRAP. The CDR3 covers 23 residues. Trimming took 0 bases from V and 2 from J, leaving 34 bases between them. CDR3 sequence reads: CASGLVSGGSGPYPSSPQETQYF. The CDR3 DNA is TGTGCTAGTGGTTTGGTCAGCGGTGGAAGTGGGCCGTATCCGAGTTCCCCACAAGAGACCCAGTACTTC.

The V call is TRBV27, the J call TRBJ2-1; D might be TRBD2 (6 bases). V lost 4 bases, J lost 7 bases, and 17 bases lay in between. Germline V gene lookup returns CDR1 MNHEY and CDR2 SMNVEV (reference sequence). The CDR3 has 15 amino acids. DNA for the CDR3: TGTGCCAGCAGTTATCCCGGCGGGACGAGGAATGAGCAGTTCTTC. Protein: CASSYPGGTRNEQFF.

This clone has a single count. The V call is TRBV2, the J call TRBJ2-5; D gene unclear. V shed 2 bases and J shed 4 bases, with 8 bases lying between them. This CDR3 is 13 amino acids long. From germline, CDR1 is SNHLY and CDR2 FYNNEI. As DNA, the CDR3 is TGTGCCAGCAGTGAATTGCCGGCAGAGACCCAGTACTTC. This translates into CASSELPAETQYF. Variable domain in full (rest from reference TRBV2 and TRBJ2-5): EPEVTQTPSHQVTQMGQEVILRCVPISNHLYFYWYRQILGQKVEFLVSFYNNEISEKSEIFDDQFSVERPDGSNFTLKIRSTKLEDSAMYFCASSELPAETQYFGPGTRLLVL.

The genes are TRBV7-2 and TRBJ1-2, with a possible D match to TRBD1 (5 bases). There are 13 residues in the CDR3. Germline values: CDR1 SGHTA, CDR2 FQGNSA. V lost 5 bases to trimming and J lost 5 bases, with 12 bases between them. The CDR3 region has the DNA TGTGCCAGCAGCCCCCCGGGGGAATATGGCTACACCTTC. Its protein product is CASSPPGEYGYTF.

The chain couples TRBV7-8 to TRBJ1-2; D may be TRBD1 (5 bases). The germline gives CDR1 SGHVS, CDR2 FQNEAQ. Trimming took off 0 bases at V and 8 bases at J, with 19 bases between the two ends. The CDR3 runs to 16 residues. Here the CDR3 reads CASSLAKGAGLRGYTF. The DNA for the CDR3 is TGTGCCAGCAGCTTAGCGAAGGGCGCGGGACTTCGGGGCTACACCTTC.

The chain recombines TRBV29-1 with TRBJ1-4, with D hard to call. Trimming shortened V by 6 bases and J by 3 bases, and 20 bases separated the two germline ends. Per germline, CDR1 SQVTM and CDR2 ANQGSEA. CDR3 length equals 16 residues. This CDR3 is CSVASRAPAANEKLFF. The CDR3 DNA is TGCAGCGTCGCCTCGAGGGCGCCCGCCGCTAATGAAAAACTGTTTTTT.

The chain couples TRBV28 to TRBJ1-4; TRBD1 agrees at 10 bases. Germline V lookup: CDR1 MDHEN, CDR2 SYDVKM. Trimming removed 6 bases from V and 0 bases from J; junction bases left unmatched: 10. The CDR3 consists of 18 residues. The CDR3 loop is CASSHRDRGRATNEKLFF. The DNA for the CDR3 is TGTGCCAGCAGCCACCGGGACAGGGGCCGTGCAACTAATGAAAAACTGTTTTTT.

In regard to this clone: Other DNA sequences in this specimen translate into the identical CDR3. The chain has TRBV4-3 and TRBJ2-7, with D perhaps assigned TRBD1 or TRBD2 (5 bases each). The CDR3 spans 15 residues. Germline V CDR1 and CDR2: LGHNA, YSLEER. Trimming pared 1 base from V and 4 bases from J, leaving 14 bases between. DNA of the CDR3: TGCGCCAGCAGCCAAGTCCGGGGCTCGGGGTACGAGCAGTACTTC. It translates to CASSQVRGSGYEQYF.

This clone showed up just once. J is TRBJ2-3 and V is TRBV27, with TRBD2 as a possible D gene (5 bases). Trimming took off 5 bases at V and 0 bases at J, with 15 bases between the two ends. Germline V lookup: CDR1 MNHEY, CDR2 SMNVEV (reference sequence). The CDR3 is 16 residues long. For the CDR3, the DNA is TGTGCCAGCAGTCTGAGGACTGCAGCTAGCACAGATACGCAGTATTTT. Translation: CASSLRTAASTDTQYF.

The DNA of the CDR3 is TGTGCCAGCAGGGTAATGGCGGGAGGCTACAATGAGCAGTTCTTC. Translating it yields CASRVMAGGYNEQFF. This chain uses TRBV7-9 with TRBJ2-1; TRBD2 agrees at 8 bases. V lost 6 bases and J lost 3; bases outside the gene matches: 7. CDR1 is SEHNR, CDR2 FQNEAQ, per germline (reference sequence). CDR3 size: 15 residues.

Details on this clone: The same CDR3 can be traced to other DNA sequences in this sample. The genes are TRBV4-1 and TRBJ2-7; 7 positions agree with TRBD2. V dropped 1 base and J dropped 5; count of bases not matched to a gene: 2. The CDR3 length is 13 residues. From germline, CDR1 is MGHRA and CDR2 YSYEKL. This CDR3 reads CASSQAAGDEQYF. The CDR3, as DNA: TGCGCCAGCAGCCAAGCCGCGGGAGACGAGCAGTACTTC.

V gene TRBV5-4 combines with J gene TRBJ1-1; no clear D gene. CDR1 and CDR2 from the germline V gene are SGHNT and YYREEE (reference sequence). V lost 1 base to trimming and J lost 1 base, with 8 bases between them. The CDR3 has 14 amino acids. The CDR3 spells CASSLTAANTEAFF. The CDR3, as DNA: TGTGCCAGCAGCTTGACAGCGGCGAACACTGAAGCTTTCTTT.

V gene TRBV9 combines with J gene TRBJ2-1; TRBD2 agrees at 12 bases. CDR1 SGDLS and CDR2 YYNGEE come from the germline V gene. CDR3 length equals 17 residues. V gave up 4 bases and J gave up 4 bases; unmatched junction bases: 9. The CDR3 is CASSSRTSGAGYNEQFF. For the CDR3, the DNA is TGTGCCAGCAGCTCCAGGACTAGCGGGGCTGGTTACAATGAGCAGTTCTTC.